A single sample is the source of the 25 T cell receptor beta chains below, sequenced in a study of blood T cell repertoires in COVID-19. Repertoires were generated with immunoSEQ multiplex PCR, while TCRdb's copy carries only in-frame clones and drops some. The profile shows roughly 320,000 clones, over 90% of them singletons. The sequencing input was PBMCs or T cells enriched from blood (not recorded which). These receptors originate from a woman aged 25 to 45 who had been exposed to COVID-19.

Only a few counts were recorded for this clone. The CDR3 DNA is TGTGCCAGCAGCTCCCAGGACAGGGAGACCCAGTACTTC. Protein: CASSSQDRETQYF. The rearrangement links TRBV5-6 to TRBJ2-5; 7 bases match TRBD1. Germline V lookup: CDR1 SGHDT, CDR2 YYEEEE. CDR3 length equals 13 residues. The trim removed 3 bases at V and 5 bases at J, leaving 4 bases unmatched.

V and J are TRBV4-3 and TRBJ1-6; D perhaps matches TRBD1 (6 bases). The CDR3 length is 16 residues. Germline V gene data show CDR1 as LGHNA and CDR2 as YSLEER. V was clipped by 0 bases and J by 4 bases, with 10 bases between them. CDR3 sequence reads: CASSQDGGPYNSPLHF. CDR3 in DNA: TGCGCCAGCAGCCAAGATGGGGGCCCGTATAATTCACCCCTCCACTTT.

V gene TRBV3-1 (or the pseudogene TRBV3-2) combines with J gene TRBJ1-2; D ambiguous. From germline, CDR1 is LGHDT and CDR2 YNNKEL (reference sequence). Trimming cost V 3 bases and J 5 bases, with 10 bases left between them. The CDR3 covers 13 residues. CDR3 in amino acids: CASSHTSEYGYTF. The CDR3 nucleotides read TGTGCCAGCAGCCATACGAGTGAATATGGCTACACCTTC.

The rearrangement joins TRBV7-7 to TRBJ2-1; 7 nucleotides align to TRBD2. The germline CDR1 and CDR2 sequences are SSHAT and FNYEAQ (reference sequence). V lost 5 bases to trimming and J lost 0 bases; unmatched junction nucleotides: 22. The CDR3 covers 21 residues. The CDR3 DNA is TGTGCCAGCAGCGAATCGGTGTCCTCTTTCCCCGGGGGGAGCTCCTACAATGAGCAGTTCTTC. This translates into CASSESVSSFPGGSSYNEQFF.

V usage is TRBV6-5 and J usage is TRBJ1-6; D unclear. The CDR3 is made up of 14 amino acids. Germline loops: CDR1 MNHEY, CDR2 SVGAGI. V was shortened by 1 base and J by 6 bases, with 7 bases between the two germline ends. CDR3 DNA: TGTGCCAGCAGTTACTATGGCACTAATTCACCCCTCCACTTT. Translated, it gives CASSYYGTNSPLHF.

The CDR3 region is CASSDSDYSNQPQHF. Here the CDR3 DNA reads TGTGCCAGCAGTGATTCAGACTATAGCAATCAGCCCCAGCATTTT. This chain joins TRBV2 and TRBJ1-5; D is undetermined. The germline V and J ends were trimmed by 3 bases and 0 bases, with 9 bases remaining between them. CDR1 and CDR2 from the germline V gene are SNHLY and FYNNEI. There are 15 residues in the CDR3.

This clone was counted only a few times. The chain uses TRBV12-3 or TRBV12-4 and TRBJ2-1; possible D gene TRBD2, 6 bases. The CDR3 loop spans 13 amino acids. Trimming pared 3 bases from V and 8 bases from J, leaving 11 bases between. Written as DNA, the CDR3 is TGTGCCAGCAGTTTGGGGACTGACGATGAGCAGTTCTTC. It encodes CASSLGTDDEQFF.

The chain is built from TRBV4-3 and TRBJ2-7, with TRBD2 matching 13 bases. J gave up 3 bases and V 0 bases, and 5 bases lay outside the gene matches. The CDR3 totals 17 residues. Germline values: CDR1 LGHNA, CDR2 YSLEER. CDR3 nucleotides: TGCGCCAGCAGCCAAGACTGGACTAGCGGGGGACACTACGAGCAGTACTTC. It yields the protein CASSQDWTSGGHYEQYF.

The chain joins TRBV9 to TRBJ1-3; TRBD1 agrees at 9 bases. The V segment lost 0 bases and the J segment 3 bases; nucleotides outside the gene matches: 13. The CDR3 covers 19 residues. The germline V gene encodes CDR1 SGDLS and CDR2 YYNGEE. CDR3: CASSVGPLDRGFDGNTIYF. The CDR3 DNA reads as TGTGCCAGCAGCGTAGGGCCCCTGGACAGGGGATTTGATGGAAACACCATATATTTT.

This chain joins TRBV10-2 and TRBJ2-3; 16 bases line up with TRBD2. The junction had 10 bases not matched to a gene; V was cut back by 6 bases and J by 4 bases. The CDR3 is made up of 18 amino acids. Per the germline V gene, CDR1 is WSHSY and CDR2 is SAAADI. The CDR3 reads CASRLSGTSGGAADTQYF. CDR3 DNA sequence: TGCGCCAGCAGACTCTCCGGGACTAGCGGGGGGGCTGCAGATACGCAGTATTTT.

This chain links TRBV19 with TRBJ2-3; TRBD1 is a possible D gene (5 bases). The V and J ends lost 1 base and 5 bases respectively, with 13 bases between them. The CDR3 has 15 amino acids. Looked up from germline, CDR1 is LNHDA and CDR2 is SQIVND (reference sequence). In DNA form, the CDR3 reads TGTGCCAGTAGTATAGGTGGGGCAGGTCGAGATACGCAGTATTTT. Translation gives CASSIGGAGRDTQYF.

This clone was detected only once. The chain is built from TRBV19 and TRBJ1-2; maybe TRBD1 (6 bases). Germline loops: CDR1 LNHDA, CDR2 SQIVND (reference sequence). Trimming pared 3 bases from V and 4 bases from J, leaving 9 bases between. The CDR3 runs to 13 residues. CDR3 in DNA: TGTGCCAGTAGTATCTCAGGGGCCTATGGCTACACCTTC. The encoded protein is CASSISGAYGYTF.

This chain joins TRBV5-1 and TRBJ2-5; 8 bases map to TRBD2. This CDR3 comprises 14 residues. Trimming at V came to 0 bases and at J to 4 bases, leaving 2 bases not matched to a gene. Germline values: CDR1 SGHRS, CDR2 YFSETQ. CDR3 bases: TGCGCCAGCAGCTTGGGGACTAGCATAGAGACCCAGTACTTC. Encoded protein: CASSLGTSIETQYF.

This chain uses TRBV7-9 with TRBJ1-4; D is perhaps TRBD1 (5 bases). The V end lost 5 bases, the J end lost 6 bases, and 16 bases lay between the germline ends. The CDR3 consists of 15 residues. In germline, CDR1 is SEHNR, CDR2 FQNEAQ (reference sequence). CDR3 region: CASSVPWGGDEKLFF. The CDR3 nucleotides are TGTGCCAGCAGCGTGCCATGGGGGGGTGATGAAAAACTGTTTTTT.

This clone appeared a single time. The chain joins TRBV3-1 (or the pseudogene TRBV3-2) to TRBJ1-3; a possible D gene is TRBD1 (6 bases). The CDR3 runs 15 residues. Germline CDR1 reads LGHDT; CDR2 reads YNNKEL (reference sequence). V shed 5 bases and J shed 4 bases, with 15 bases lying between them. This CDR3 reads CASSSTQGGGNTIYF. Here the CDR3 DNA reads TGTGCCAGCAGCTCTACACAGGGCGGCGGAAACACCATATATTTT.

The chain uses TRBV12-3 or TRBV12-4 and TRBJ1-2; no clear D. The length of the CDR3 is 10 residues. V was trimmed by 7 bases and J by 8 bases, leaving 8 bases between them. The CDR3 DNA reads as TGTGCCAGCAACGCGGGCGGCTACACCTTC. Translating gives CASNAGGYTF.

This chain joins TRBV9 and TRBJ2-1; 8 bases fit TRBD1. Germline trimming cut 3 bases from V and 2 bases from J; bases unmatched to any gene: 4. This CDR3 spans 15 amino acids. Germline loops: CDR1 SGDLS, CDR2 YYNGEE. The CDR3 region is CASSARTGPYNEQFF. CDR3 in DNA: TGTGCCAGCAGCGCGAGGACAGGGCCCTACAATGAGCAGTTCTTC.

This sequence joins TRBV11-3 and TRBJ1-2, with D possibly being TRBD1 (6 bases). The V gene's germline CDR1 is SGHNT and CDR2 YENEEA. CDR3 size: 16 residues. V was shortened by 0 bases and J by 6 bases, with 17 bases between the two germline ends. CDR3 nucleotides: TGTGCCAGCAGCTTAGACCGACAGGTCTCCCTTAATGGCTACACCTTC. Its translation: CASSLDRQVSLNGYTF.

The chain couples TRBV6-1 to TRBJ1-5, with D tentatively TRBD1 (5 bases). V dropped 2 bases and J dropped 3 bases, with 14 bases sitting between them. CDR1 and CDR2 from the germline V gene are MNHNS and SASEGT. The CDR3 is made up of 16 amino acids. As DNA, the CDR3 is TGTGCCAGCAGTGAACAGGGTGTTGGTTCCAATCAGCCCCAGCATTTT. It codes for CASSEQGVGSNQPQHF.

The CDR3 DNA reads TGTGCCAGCAGTATTAGCGGGGCCACCTACGAGCAGTACTTC. Translation gives CASSISGATYEQYF. The rearrangement links TRBV27 to TRBJ2-7; 8 nucleotides line up with TRBD2. The CDR3 sequence is 14 residues long. Germline CDR1 is MNHEY and CDR2 is SMNVEV (reference sequence). J lost 2 bases, V lost 5 bases, and 5 bases had no gene match.

The V gene is TRBV29-1, the J gene TRBJ2-1, with D maybe TRBD1 (6 bases). The length of the CDR3 is 14 residues. The V end was cut by 5 bases, the J end by 4 bases, with 15 bases between. Germline values: CDR1 SQVTM, CDR2 ANQGSEA. CDR3 protein: CSVKKDRLYNEQFF. CDR3 nucleotides: TGCAGCGTTAAAAAGGACAGATTATACAATGAGCAGTTCTTC.

The chain uses TRBV7-6 and TRBJ1-1; TRBD1 agrees at 7 bases. The CDR3 length is 15 residues. Germline V gives CDR1 SGHVS, CDR2 FNYEAQ. V was pared by 5 bases and J by 1 base, with 7 bases of the junction left unmatched. CDR3: CASSMRQGRNTEAFF. The CDR3 DNA reads as TGTGCCAGCAGCATGAGACAGGGTCGGAACACTGAAGCTTTCTTT.

The chain couples TRBV7-6 to TRBJ2-5; the match to TRBD2 covers 7 bases. With 1 base clipped from V and 2 bases from J, the junction kept 10 bases outside the gene matches. Germline-derived CDR1 and CDR2 are SGHVS and FNYEAQ. The CDR3 contains 17 residues. The CDR3 is CASSLGRSGVRQETQYF. CDR3 sequence (DNA): TGTGCCAGCAGCTTAGGTCGGAGCGGGGTGCGACAAGAGACCCAGTACTTC.

This rearrangement joins TRBV27 to TRBJ1-6; 7 bases are a match to TRBD1. Germline V gene sequence: CDR1 MNHEY, CDR2 SMNVEV (reference sequence). J was trimmed by 7 bases and V by 5 bases; bases with no gene match: 8. This CDR3 has 15 residues. CDR3 DNA: TGTGCCAGCAGTCCCCTACAGGGGTGGAATTCACCCCTCCACTTT. It yields the protein CASSPLQGWNSPLHF.

This clone showed up just once. The chain joins TRBV27 to TRBJ1-2; weak D call: TRBD1 (5 bases). CDR3 length: 14 amino acids. Germline V CDR1 and CDR2: MNHEY, SMNVEV (reference sequence). Trimming shortened V by 5 bases and J by 6 bases, and 16 bases separated the two germline ends. CDR3 nucleotide sequence: TGTGCCAGCAGTCCCGCCGGCAGGGCGGATGGCTACACCTTC. It is translated as CASSPAGRADGYTF.